The 23 T cell receptor beta chains listed next were all sequenced from one sample in a study of CD8+ T cells in alopecia areata. After isolation, RNA underwent reverse transcription to generate cDNA as the sequencing template. Here immunoSEQ multiplex PCR was the method, and the copy in TCRdb shows in-frame clones only, minus some. Altogether over 100,000 clones were found in the sample, and no singletons occur. The sample was lesional skin. These receptors all come from a C3H/HeJ mouse with alopecia areata. The mouse strain carries the MHC haplotype H2-k.

This clone was seen a handful of times. The gene symbols are mouse symbols. The DNA ends 4 residues before the CDR3 does, and the rest of the CDR3 is filled in from the germline J gene. V and J are TRBV19 and TRBJ2-7; TRBD2 agrees at 9 bases. The CDR3 runs to 15 residues. Germline V lookup: CDR1 FNHDT, CDR2 SITEND (reference sequence). The junction had 4 bases not matched to a gene; V was cut back by 0 bases and J by 3 bases. The DNA read from the CDR3 is TGTGCCAGCAGTATAGACTGGGGGGCCGACTAT. Its protein product is CASSIDWGADY. The CDR3 in its entirety is CASSIDWGADYEQYF.

Note on this clone: The genes are named according to mouse. Coverage ceases 4 residues before the CDR3 finishes, and the germline J gene fills in the end. The genes are TRBV17 and TRBJ2-7; 11 bases are shared with TRBD2. From germline, CDR1 is MNHDT and CDR2 YYDKIL. The CDR3 runs to 14 residues. Trimming removed 7 bases from V and 0 bases from J; junction bases left unmatched: 2. Partial CDR3 DNA: TGTGCTAGCATAGACTGGGGGGGCTCCTAT. This codes for CASIDWGGSY. The whole CDR3 sequence is CASIDWGGSYEQYF.

A note on this clone: Any gene name here is a mouse gene name. The read ends 4 residues shy of where the CDR3 ends; the end is completed using the germline J gene. V is TRBV19 and J is TRBJ1-1; tentatively, D is TRBD1 (5 bases). This CDR3 has 15 residues. With 3 bases removed from V and 0 bases from J, the gap between germline ends came to 12 bases. CDR1 FNHDT and CDR2 SITEND come from the germline V gene (reference sequence). The CDR3 protein is CASSTLWGANTEVFF. Partial CDR3 DNA: TGTGCCAGCAGTACTCTCTGGGGGGCAAACACA.

This clone turned up a few times. Gene names denote mouse genes. The read finishes 4 residues shy of the CDR3 end, and the germline J gene is used to complete it. The V gene is TRBV13-2, the J gene TRBJ1-4; no reliable D call. This CDR3 has 15 amino acids. Trimming shortened V by 5 bases and J by 0 bases, and 11 bases separated the two germline ends. In germline, CDR1 is NNHNN, CDR2 SYGAGS (reference sequence). The CDR3 sequence is CASGALQISNERLFF. CDR3 DNA, as far as it was read: TGTGCCAGCGGCGCCCTACAAATTTCCAACGAA.

Remarks on this clone: Gene and germline names: mouse. The CDR3 goes on 4 residues after the read ends, and that part is filled in from the germline J gene. The rearrangement links TRBV13-2 to TRBJ1-4; unclear D gene. The V gene lost 2 bases and the J gene lost 3 bases, with 11 bases spanning the gap. CDR1 is NNHNN, CDR2 SYGAGS, per germline (reference sequence). The CDR3 is 15 residues long. CDR3 loop: CASGELGRTNERLFF. The DNA read from the CDR3 is TGTGCCAGCGGTGAACTGGGCAGAACCAACGAA.

This clone has at least ten counts. The germline and genes are mouse ones. Sequencing ends 4 residues short of the CDR3 end; the germline J gene provides the rest. This chain uses TRBV16 with TRBJ2-3; 11 positions agree with TRBD2. Germline V gives CDR1 SGHSA, CDR2 FRNQAP. The J segment lost 0 bases and the V segment lost 4 bases, leaving 3 bases of the junction unmatched. The CDR3 covers 16 residues. The CDR3 bases that were read are TGTGCAAGCAGCTCGGGACTGGGGGCTAGTGCAGAA. It codes for CASSSGLGASAE. The complete CDR3 sequence is CASSSGLGASAETLYF.

In regard to this clone: These gene names are mouse names. The DNA ends 4 residues before the CDR3 does, and the rest of the CDR3 is filled in from the germline J gene. The chain recombines TRBV5 with TRBJ2-2; D not resolved. Trimming took 2 bases from V and 1 from J, leaving 2 bases between them. The germline V gene encodes CDR1 LGHNA and CDR2 YNLKQL (reference sequence). The CDR3 is 13 residues long. CDR3 amino acids: CASSQLNTGQLYF. The sequenced part of the CDR3 DNA is TGTGCCAGCAGCCAACTAAACACCGGG.

This clone was seen a handful of times. The genes and germline here are from mouse. The CDR3 end lies 4 residues beyond the end of the read and is filled in from the germline J gene. The V call is TRBV1, the J call TRBJ1-1; 9 bases fit TRBD1. CDR1 is NSQYPW and CDR2 is LRSPGD in the germline V gene (reference sequence). The CDR3 sequence is 19 residues long. J was trimmed by 1 base and V by 2 bases; bases with no gene match: 14. The covered CDR3 bases are TGCACCTGCAGTGCAAAGGGGACAGGGAAGGGAGCGGCGAACACA. This gives the protein CTCSAKGTGKGAANT. The full CDR3 is CTCSAKGTGKGAANTEVFF.

At least ten counts were recorded for this clone. Germline and genes: mouse. The missing CDR3 end, 4 residues past where the read stops, is filled in from the germline J gene. The chain couples TRBV13-3 to TRBJ2-3; D might be TRBD1 (6 bases). There are 15 residues in the CDR3. The ends were cut back, 4 bases at V and 1 base at J, with 13 bases in the middle. The germline gives CDR1 NNHDY, CDR2 SYVADS. CDR3 protein: CASSPPRGGAETLYF. Partial CDR3 DNA: TGTGCCAGCAGTCCTCCCAGGGGTGGTGCAGAA.

This clone was recorded at least ten times. The genes are named according to mouse. The sequence runs out 4 residues before the end of the CDR3; the remainder is reconstructed from the germline J gene. The chain couples TRBV13-3 to TRBJ1-2; the match to TRBD1 covers 8 bases. Germline CDR1 reads NNHDY; CDR2 reads SYVADS. V shed 4 bases, J shed 4 bases, and the junction held 6 bases outside the gene matches. The CDR3 consists of 14 residues. Incomplete CDR3 DNA: TGTGCCAGCAGTCCTCAGGGGGCCGGCTCC. Translated: CASSPQGAGS. The full CDR3 reads CASSPQGAGSDYTF.

The sample holds many counts of this clone. Gene names and germline refer to mouse. The missing CDR3 end, 4 residues past where the read stops, is filled in from the germline J gene. This chain links TRBV16 with TRBJ2-2; 7 positions match TRBD1. The CDR3 extends over 15 amino acids. The germline gives CDR1 SGHSA, CDR2 FRNQAP. V trimming: 5 bases; J trimming: 0 bases; junction bases outside the gene matches: 3. The covered CDR3 bases are TGTGCAAGCAGCCCCGGGACAGCAAACACCGGG. Translated, it gives CASSPGTANTG. The entire CDR3 is CASSPGTANTGQLYF.

Of note for this clone: Gene and germline names: mouse. The read ends 4 residues shy of where the CDR3 ends; the end is completed using the germline J gene. J is TRBJ2-3 and V is TRBV13-1, with no clear D. The CDR3 runs 14 residues. Germline CDR1 is NSHNY and CDR2 is SYGAGN. V was trimmed by 1 base and J by 0 bases, leaving 6 bases between them. The CDR3 bases that were read are TGTGCCAGCAGTGATCGACTCAGTGCAGAA. Translated, it gives CASSDRLSAE. The full CDR3 protein is CASSDRLSAETLYF.

This clone was found a few times. Gene names are mouse gene names. The covered CDR3 bases are TGTGCCAGCAGTGATGCAAAGAGGTGGGGGGGCTAT. It encodes CASSDAKRWGGY. The full CDR3 sequence reads CASSDAKRWGGYEQYF. The gene calls are TRBV13-1 and TRBJ2-7; the match to TRBD2 covers 8 bases. The read stops 4 residues short of the end of the CDR3; the missing end is completed from the germline J gene. V lost 0 bases to trimming and J lost 3 bases; unmatched junction nucleotides: 8. The CDR3 consists of 16 residues. Per germline, CDR1 NSHNY and CDR2 SYGAGN.

Worth noting for this clone: The genes and germline here are from mouse. The read finishes 4 residues shy of the CDR3 end, and the germline J gene is used to complete it. This chain uses TRBV19 with TRBJ2-3; 11 nucleotides align to TRBD2. The trim removed 3 bases at V and 0 bases at J, leaving 3 bases unmatched. CDR1 is FNHDT and CDR2 is SITEND in the germline V gene (reference sequence). CDR3 length equals 16 residues. The CDR3 reads CASSTRDWGSAETLYF. The sequenced CDR3 bases are TGTGCCAGCAGTACCCGGGACTGGGGGAGTGCAGAA.

This clone was recorded a few times. Mouse gene names and germline throughout. Sequencing ends 4 residues short of the CDR3 end; the germline J gene provides the rest. V is TRBV13-3 and J is TRBJ2-7; 9 bases map to TRBD1. The V gene's germline CDR1 is NNHDY and CDR2 SYVADS. The CDR3 has 15 amino acids. The sequenced part of the CDR3 DNA is TGTGCCAGCAGTGATGCTGGGACAGGGTTGGAT. It codes for CASSDAGTGLD. The full CDR3 protein reads CASSDAGTGLDEQYF.

This clone was counted a few times. Genes here carry mouse names. The DNA ends 4 residues before the CDR3 does, and the rest of the CDR3 is filled in from the germline J gene. This chain connects TRBV19 to TRBJ2-5; D perhaps matches TRBD2 (7 bases). This CDR3 comprises 15 residues. Trimming cost V 4 bases and J 1 base, with 13 bases left between them. CDR1 is FNHDT and CDR2 is SITEND in the germline V gene (reference sequence). CDR3 DNA (partial): TGTGCCAGCAGTCGGGGGGCGCGGGACCAAGAC. The encoded protein is CASSRGARDQD. The full CDR3 sequence reads CASSRGARDQDTQYF.

This clone came up a few times. At residue 14, the translated DNA and the protein in TCRdb do not agree; the protein given here is derived from the DNA. The germline and genes are mouse ones. Read coverage stops 3 residues before the CDR3 terminus; the germline J gene supplies the remainder. The chain has TRBV19 and TRBJ1-6; 10 nucleotides match TRBD1. TRBJ1-6 is identified as an open reading frame with a role that is uncertain. CDR1 and CDR2 (germline): FNHDT, SITEND (reference sequence). This CDR3 has 17 residues. J lost 8 bases, V lost 0 bases, and 8 bases had no gene match. The chain's CDR3 is CASSIALRQGADSPLYF. Incomplete CDR3 DNA: TGTGCCAGCAGTATAGCGTTGAGACAGGGGGCGGATTCGCCC.

There are a few counts of this clone. The germline and genes are mouse ones. The read stops 4 residues short of the end of the CDR3; the missing end is completed from the germline J gene. The chain joins TRBV19 to TRBJ2-1; 7 bases line up with TRBD1. V trimming: 3 bases; J trimming: 1 base; junction bases outside the gene matches: 4. Germline-derived CDR1 and CDR2 are FNHDT and SITEND (reference sequence). The CDR3 contains 15 residues. Partial CDR3 DNA: TGTGCCAGCAGTACCCTACAGGGGAACTATGCT. Protein sequence: CASSTLQGNYA. The CDR3 in its entirety is CASSTLQGNYAEQFF. The full variable domain, in which reference TRBV19 and TRBJ2-1 provide the parts outside the CDR3, is GGIITQTPKFLIGQEGQKLTLKCQQNFNHDTMYWYRQDSGKGLRLIYYSITENDLQKGDLSEGYDASREKKSSFSLTVTSAQKNEMAVFLCASSTLQGNYAEQFFGPGTRLTVL.

This clone was seen only a few times. Mouse gene names apply. The covered CDR3 bases are TGCACCTGCAGTGCATGGGGTAGAGGACTGGGTGCAGAA. Its protein is CTCSAWGRGLGAE. In full, the CDR3 reads CTCSAWGRGLGAETLYF. This chain connects TRBV1 to TRBJ2-3; 7 bases are a match to TRBD2. From the germline J gene comes the end of the CDR3, since the read stops 4 residues before it. Trimming at V came to 2 bases and at J to 1 base, leaving 9 bases not matched to a gene. There are 17 residues in the CDR3. Germline V lookup: CDR1 NSQYPW, CDR2 LRSPGD (reference sequence).

Of note for this clone: These gene names are mouse names. The read ends 4 residues before the CDR3 terminus; that terminus is restored from the germline J gene. The V gene is TRBV19, the J gene TRBJ1-4, with D perhaps matching TRBD1 (5 bases). Between the trimmed V and J ends, which lost 0 bases and 5 bases, there was a span of 11 bases. The CDR3 is 15 residues long. CDR1 is FNHDT and CDR2 is SITEND in the germline V gene (reference sequence). CDR3 residues: CASSIASGGNERLFF. The DNA read from the CDR3 is TGTGCCAGCAGTATAGCTTCGGGGGGAAACGAA.

This clone appeared many times. Gene names and germline match the mouse. The read terminates 4 residues before the CDR3 end, so the remaining end is supplied by the germline J gene. The chain uses TRBV13-3 and TRBJ1-2; D not resolved. This CDR3 is built from 12 residues. The germline CDR1 and CDR2 sequences are NNHDY and SYVADS. V was shortened by 3 bases and J by 2 bases, with 5 bases between the two germline ends. The CDR3 reads CASSALNSDYTF. The covered CDR3 bases are TGTGCCAGCAGTGCTCTGAACTCC.

This clone was observed at least ten times. The germline and genes are mouse ones. The CDR3 end falls 4 residues outside the read, so it is completed with the germline J gene. The J gene is TRBJ2-2, the V gene TRBV13-3; the match to TRBD2 covers 8 bases. The length of the CDR3 is 16 residues. Germline CDR1 reads NNHDY; CDR2 reads SYVADS. Trimming cost V 0 bases and J 2 bases; bases outside gene matches: 3. The part of the CDR3 DNA that was read is TGTGCCAGCAGTGATGACTGGGGGACGAACACCGGG. This encodes CASSDDWGTNTG. The entire CDR3 protein reads CASSDDWGTNTGQLYF.

Comment on this clone: All gene names here are mouse names. The CDR3 is cut off 4 residues early in the read; its end comes from the germline J gene. The chain recombines TRBV13-3 with TRBJ2-5; possible D gene TRBD1, 6 bases. Germline CDR1 NNHDY, CDR2 SYVADS. The CDR3 has 12 residues. Partial CDR3 DNA: TGTGCCAGCAGCAAACAGGGAGAC. Translation gives CASSKQGD. The entire CDR3 reads CASSKQGDTQYF.